The source of this TCR beta chain is a study of blood T cell repertoires in COVID-19. Assay: immunoSEQ multiplex PCR; the TCRdb copy retains only in-frame clones and omits some. The table includes 350,000 to 400,000 clones, over 75% detected once. Germline CDR1 reads LNHNV; CDR2 reads YYDKDF (reference sequence). The CDR3 has 13 amino acids. V dropped 2 bases and J dropped 4 bases, with 8 bases sitting between them. The clonotype originates from a woman younger than 45 who had recovered from COVID-19. V and J are TRBV15 and TRBJ2-5; D is uncertain. Specimen: PBMCs or T cells enriched from blood (not recorded which). The CDR3 here is CATSRRAPETQYF. CDR3 in DNA: TGTGCCACCAGCAGACGAGCTCCAGAGACCCAGTACTTC. Combining the CDR3 with reference TRBV15 and TRBJ2-5 gives the whole variable domain DAMVIQNPRYQVTQFGKPVTLSCSQTLNHNVMYWYQQKSSQAPKLLFHYYDKDFNNEADTPDNFQSRRPNTSFCFLDIRSPGLGDTAMYLCATSRRAPETQYFGPGTRLLVL.